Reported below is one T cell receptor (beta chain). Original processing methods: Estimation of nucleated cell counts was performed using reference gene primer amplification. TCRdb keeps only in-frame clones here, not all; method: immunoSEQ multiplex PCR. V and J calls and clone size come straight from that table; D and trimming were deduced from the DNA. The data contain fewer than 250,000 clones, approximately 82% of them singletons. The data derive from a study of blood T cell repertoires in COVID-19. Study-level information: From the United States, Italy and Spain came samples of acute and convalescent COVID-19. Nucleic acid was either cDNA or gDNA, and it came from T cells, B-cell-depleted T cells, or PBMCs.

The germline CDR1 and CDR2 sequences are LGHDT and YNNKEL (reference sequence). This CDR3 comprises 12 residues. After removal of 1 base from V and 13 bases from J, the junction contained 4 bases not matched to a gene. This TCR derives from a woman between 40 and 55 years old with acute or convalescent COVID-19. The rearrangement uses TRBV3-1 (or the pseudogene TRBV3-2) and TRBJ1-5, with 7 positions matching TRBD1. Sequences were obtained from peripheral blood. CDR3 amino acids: CASSQVKGQQHF. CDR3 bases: TGTGCCAGCAGCCAAGTAAAGGGACAGCAGCATTTT.